The 10 T cell receptor beta chains in this list originate from one sample, sequenced in a study of blood T cells in healthy people across ages. Primers used in a second PCR of about 6 to 12 cycles were a sample-barcoded 5' primer and a J-beta primer mix. TCRdb re-called the 5' RACE reads through MiXCR, storing one row per CDR3 protein. This sample has about a million distinct CDR3 sequences, with around 48% found just once. The sequenced sample was blood. The source is a man aged 30 to 45 in good health.

This clonotype was seen a single time. The V call is TRBV6-1, the J call TRBJ2-1; D unclear. The CDR3 runs to 16 residues. Trimming removed 1 base at V and 0 bases at J, with 10 bases between. The germline V gene has CDR1 MNHNS and CDR2 SASEGT. CDR3 amino acids: CASSEVGSSSYNEQFF. CDR3 DNA sequence: TGTGCCAGCAGTGAAGTGGGCTCGAGCTCCTACAATGAGCAGTTCTTC.

The genes are TRBV7-9 and TRBJ2-7, with D possibly TRBD2 on 6 matching bases. CDR1 SEHNR and CDR2 FQNEAQ come from the germline V gene (reference sequence). The ends were cut back, 6 bases at V and 7 bases at J, with 19 bases in the middle. The CDR3 spans 14 residues. CDR3 in DNA: TGTGCCAGCAGGCCCCCTCTAGCGTTTGATGAGCAGTACTTC. This gives the protein CASRPPLAFDEQYF.

This clonotype was picked up a small number of times. The chain links TRBV2 to TRBJ2-1; D is tentatively TRBD1 or TRBD2 (5 bases each). This CDR3 comprises 13 residues. Germline CDR1 reads SNHLY; CDR2 reads FYNNEI. V lost 3 bases to trimming and J lost 3 bases, with 6 bases between them. DNA for the CDR3: TGTGCCAGCAGTGAGGGGGACTACAATGAGCAGTTCTTC. Its protein product is CASSEGDYNEQFF.

V and J are TRBV20-1 and TRBJ1-1, with D hard to call. The CDR3 spans 14 residues. The V end was cut by 5 bases, the J end by 1 base, with 14 bases between. Germline lookup yields CDR1 DFQATT and CDR2 SNEGSKA (reference sequence). The CDR3 nucleotides are TGCAGTGCTCCCCATCCCCTGGGGAACACTGAAGCTTTCTTT. It specifies CSAPHPLGNTEAFF.

CDR3 loop: CSARSSGPWTQYF. CDR3 in DNA: TGCAGTGCTAGAAGTAGCGGGCCATGGACCCAGTACTTC. The chain carries TRBV20-1 and TRBJ2-5; 7 bases map to TRBD2. The CDR3 totals 13 residues. V dropped 2 bases and J dropped 7; count of bases not matched to a gene: 7. Germline CDR1 and CDR2: DFQATT and SNEGSKA (reference sequence).

The chain uses TRBV5-1 and TRBJ2-1; 9 nucleotides align to TRBD1. This CDR3 contains 15 residues. With 0 bases clipped from V and 9 bases from J, the junction kept 7 bases outside the gene matches. Germline lookup yields CDR1 SGHRS and CDR2 YFSETQ. CDR3 residues: CASSLAGTGKIEQFF. The CDR3 DNA sequence: TGCGCCAGCAGCTTGGCGGGGACAGGGAAAATTGAGCAGTTCTTC.

The chain joins TRBV5-1 to TRBJ2-1, with D possibly being TRBD1 or TRBD2 (5 bases each). CDR3 length: 13 amino acids. The germline gives CDR1 SGHRS, CDR2 YFSETQ. Trimming pared 5 bases from V and 5 bases from J, leaving 11 bases between. The CDR3 sequence: CASSTGLDNEQFF. The CDR3 DNA reads as TGCGCCAGCAGTACAGGACTTGACAATGAGCAGTTCTTC.

This clonotype was recorded at least ten times. The J gene is TRBJ2-7, the V gene TRBV20-1; a weak D match, TRBD2 (5 bases). Germline V CDR1 and CDR2: DFQATT, SNEGSKA (reference sequence). V was cut by 5 bases and J by 3 bases, with 8 bases left in between. The CDR3 is 11 residues long. The CDR3 bases are TGCAGTGCTCGAGGGTTCTACGAGCAGTACTTC. Its protein is CSARGFYEQYF.

A remark on this clonotype: A junction end diverges from the germline sequence, so it may reflect a read error. V usage is TRBV3-1 and J usage is TRBJ2-7; D is perhaps TRBD1 (5 bases). Germline lookup yields CDR1 LGHDT and CDR2 YNNKEL (reference sequence). The CDR3 totals 14 residues. In DNA form, the CDR3 reads TGTGCCAGCTGCCAAATCGCAGGGCCGTACGAGCAGTACTTC. It encodes CASCQIAGPYEQYF.

This clonotype was seen a handful of times. The rearrangement links TRBV4-3 to TRBJ2-1; the match to TRBD2 covers 8 bases. V shed 0 bases and J 10 bases; nucleotides not matched to a gene: 11. Germline CDR1 and CDR2: LGHNA and YSLEER. The CDR3 extends over 16 amino acids. CDR3 sequence: CASSQDRAGGFREQFF. The CDR3 DNA follows: TGCGCCAGCAGCCAAGATCGGGCGGGGGGTTTTAGGGAGCAGTTCTTC.